This TCR beta chain was documented in a study of cytomegalovirus exposure and HLA in healthy donors. The germline V gene encodes CDR1 SGHRS and CDR2 YFSETQ. This CDR3 is built from 15 residues. J lost 6 bases, V lost 4 bases, and 7 bases had no gene match. PCR employed 60 Vbeta and 13 Jbeta primers. Some clones are missing from TCRdb's copy, which holds only in-frame ones; the method was immunoSEQ multiplex PCR. The repertoire consists of more than 110,000 clones, with roughly 77% occurring once and the leading ten covering approximately 1.6%. Sequenced sample: PBMCs. V is TRBV5-1 and J is TRBJ2-2; TRBD1 matches 9 bases. The sequence was obtained from a woman aged 30 to 39 in good health and CMV-seronegative. CDR3 sequence reads: CASSTVGTGSGELFF. The CDR3 region has the DNA TGCGCCAGCAGCACAGTCGGGACAGGGTCCGGGGAGCTGTTTTTT. Full variable domain (outside the CDR3, taken from reference TRBV5-1 and TRBJ2-2): KAGVTQTPRYLIKTRGQQVTLSCSPISGHRSVSWYQQTPGQGLQFLFEYFSETQRNKGNFPGRFSGRQFSNSRSEMNVSTLELGDSALYLCASSTVGTGSGELFFGEGSRLTVL.